This record concerns one T cell receptor beta chain sequence. The antigen remains undetermined. The entry originates in a study of regulatory T cells in long-lasting Graves disease. The CDR3 is 14 amino acids. With 2 bases removed from V and 8 bases from J, the gap between germline ends came to 12 bases. Germline V gives CDR1 MNHEY, CDR2 SVGAGI. Regarding time point: newly diagnosed GD, antithyroid drugs for less than 3 months. PBMC RNA was the source of the TCR library. Patients of an endocrinology department in Xi'an, China, were included. Arm-PCR of CDR3 regions and iRepertoire HTBI primers were used to build TCR beta libraries. MiXCR was run by TCRdb on the multiplex PCR reads, yielding one entry per CDR3 protein. Of about 540,000 distinct CDR3 sequences in the sample, about 14% were seen once. Study-wide results and caveats: Persistent disease preferred TRBV28, TRBJ1-2 and TRBJ2-5; new disease, TRBV20-1 and TRBJ2-1.

This sample also belongs to another study, concerning T cells in Graves' hyperthyroidism and ophthalmopathy. Turning to that study: The HTBI primer set served for first-round RT-PCR of the TCR CDR3.

This receptor was obtained from a man aged 30 to 45 with Graves disease. This specimen was peripheral blood mononuclear cells (PBMCs), taken at new diagnosis, from a patient treated with antithyroid drugs. The V gene is TRBV6-5, the J gene TRBJ1-4; D perhaps matches TRBD1 (5 bases). CDR3 sequence: CASSYGSGREKLFF. CDR3 bases: TGTGCCAGCAGTTACGGCTCGGGGCGCGAAAAACTGTTTTTT.